This T cell receptor beta chain derives from a study of cytomegalovirus exposure and HLA in healthy donors. Findings of the study overall: Among TCR sequences, most were rare, though some public TCRs appeared in many donors. The authors assumed roughly uniform sequencing depth across donors for presence/absence analyses.

Amplification used 60 Vbeta primers and 13 Jbeta primers. Here immunoSEQ multiplex PCR was the method, and the copy in TCRdb shows in-frame clones only, minus some. Of about 130,000 clones listed, around 72% are singletons. Concerning this clone: Its matching antigen is unknown.

Sequences were obtained from PBMCs. The receptor comes from a human donor in good health.

CDR3 DNA sequence: TGTGCCAGCAGCCTACATCAGGCCTATAATGAAAAACTGTTTTTT. Translation: CASSLHQAYNEKLFF. The chain joins TRBV7-2 to TRBJ1-4; unclear D gene. Trimming stripped 5 bases from V and 4 bases from J, with 14 bases between. The CDR3 has 15 amino acids. CDR1 is SGHTA and CDR2 is FQGNSA in the germline V gene.